The T cell receptor beta chain under discussion was sequenced for a study of T cell repertoires in cytomegalovirus infection (dated by TCRdb to the late 2010s). Background on the whole study: Alongside well-studied HLA-B-restricted epitopes, the peptide stimulations were aimed at recently identified HLA-C-restricted CMV epitopes, whose presentation resists viral immunomodulation. The HLA type of each donor mattered for the analysis, because public TCR beta signatures pointed to carriage of CMV infection along with the matching HLA type. The study at large found these results: The ex vivo response was dominated by HLA-C-restricted CMV-specific TCR beta clonotypes, which also provided the single most frequent clonotype in two of eight donors. Cumulative frequency of public TCR beta family members discriminated carriers of CMV infection plus the relevant HLA type in this cohort and an independent approximately 370-donor cohort.

Sequencing was carried out with an Illumina HiSeq 1500. Clones were called with MiXCR by TCRdb after fastp trimmed the public reads at Q25, and only in-frame beta chains were retained. Every entry covers one CDR3 protein and lists the most common genes and DNA from its rows. Present in this sample are roughly 350,000 distinct CDR3 sequences, about 35% of which were seen just once. The ten largest clonotypes hold approximately 13% of the sample. The sample's treatment or condition label, in plain terms: in vitro stimulation with specific CMV peptide epitopes to enrich CMV-specific T cells. The CDR3 contains 19 residues, cysteine and phenylalanine counted. The sequence is cut down to CDR3 DNA, 57 bases in frame from base 1. Deletion took 4 bases off V and 0 bases off J, with a span of 22 bases between the germline ends. Sequences SGHVS (CDR1) and FNYEAQ (CDR2) are obtained from the germline V gene. This clonotype was counted a single time. Its antigen has not been determined. Base qualities are missing; no much larger clone stands one base away. One read alone lends weak support.

This TCR came from a human donor in good health (CMV status not recorded). Some clones in this sample may be carry-over from other donors' samples. The sequence joins TRBV7-6 to TRBJ2-4, with a tentative D gene TRBD2 over 6 matching bases. The source material was cultured PBMCs, sampled from culture after CMV antigen stimulation. The nucleotide sequence reads as follows: TGTGCCAGCAGCTCGGACTACCAACACCACTTACTAGCCAAAAACATTCAGTACTTC. Translation gives CASSSDYQHHLLAKNIQYF. With the portions outside the CDR3 filled from the reference TRBV7-6 and TRBJ2-4 genes, the complete variable region becomes GAGVSQSPRYKVTKRGQDVALRCDPISGHVSLYWYRQALGQGPEFLTYFNYEAQQDKSGLPNDRFSAERPEGSISTLTIQRTEQRDSAMYRCASSSDYQHHLLAKNIQYFGAGTRLSVL.